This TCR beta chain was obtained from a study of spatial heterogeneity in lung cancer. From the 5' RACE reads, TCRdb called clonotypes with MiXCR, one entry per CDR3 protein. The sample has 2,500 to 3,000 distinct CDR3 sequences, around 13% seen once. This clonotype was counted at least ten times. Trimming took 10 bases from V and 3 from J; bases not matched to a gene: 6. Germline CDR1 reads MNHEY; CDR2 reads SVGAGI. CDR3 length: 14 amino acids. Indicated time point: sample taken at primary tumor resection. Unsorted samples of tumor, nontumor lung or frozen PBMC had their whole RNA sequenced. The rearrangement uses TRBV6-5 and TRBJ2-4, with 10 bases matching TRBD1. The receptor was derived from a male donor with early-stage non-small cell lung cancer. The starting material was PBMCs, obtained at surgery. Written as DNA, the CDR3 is TGTGCCACCCGGACAGGGGGTTACAAAAACATTCAGTACTTC. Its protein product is CATRTGGYKNIQYF.